This is a list of T cell receptor beta chains from one sample in a study of a mutant IDH1 vaccine in newly diagnosed glioma. Clones were sequenced by immunoSEQ multiplex PCR, and TCRdb holds only the in-frame ones, with some missing. This sample has about 46,000 clones, with 60% to 85% found just once. The sequences come from PBMCs, collected from a glioma patient treated with radiotherapy, temozolomide or both. These TCRs come from a woman in her thirties or forties with glioma. CDR3s include the opening cysteine and the closing phenylalanine or tryptophan. D genes are given only for firm matches. Rows may omit the clone size; those that give it use once, few, many or a size class.

j_call: TRBJ2-3; clone_size: NA; d_call: TRBD2; v_call: TRBV7-9; cdr3_aa: CASSLEMRGGWDTQYF; cdr3_nt: TGTGCCAGCAGCTTAGAAATGCGGGGGGGATGGGATACGCAGTATTTT
j_call: TRBJ2-3; clone_size: NA; d_call: NA; v_call: TRBV7-2; cdr3_aa: CASTLGLITDTQYF; cdr3_nt: TGTGCCAGCACCCTCGGACTTATCACAGATACGCAGTATTTT
j_call: TRBJ2-4; clone_size: once; d_call: TRBD1; v_call: TRBV6-9; cdr3_aa: CASSYQTGGFAKNIQYF; cdr3_nt: TGTGCCAGCAGCTACCAGACAGGGGGTTTCGCCAAAAACATTCAGTACTTC
j_call: TRBJ2-1; clone_size: once; d_call: TRBD1; v_call: TRBV19; cdr3_aa: CASRPGQRYNNEQFF; cdr3_nt: TGTGCCAGTAGGCCGGGACAGCGATACAACAATGAGCAGTTCTTC
j_call: TRBJ2-2; clone_size: NA; d_call: TRBD2; v_call: TRBV7-3; cdr3_aa: CASSRRGAGGLDGELFF; cdr3_nt: TGTGCCAGCAGCCGACGGGGAGCGGGGGGCCTTGACGGGGAGCTGTTTTTT
j_call: TRBJ1-3; clone_size: NA; d_call: NA; v_call: TRBV9; cdr3_aa: CASSVSLTSGNTIYF; cdr3_nt: TGTGCCAGCAGCGTAAGTCTCACCTCTGGAAACACCATATATTTT
j_call: TRBJ2-1; clone_size: NA; d_call: TRBD2; v_call: TRBV5-4; cdr3_aa: CASSSPQTSEQFF; cdr3_nt: TGTGCCAGCAGCTCGCCCCAGACTAGCGAGCAGTTCTTC
j_call: TRBJ1-1; clone_size: NA; d_call: NA; v_call: TRBV19; cdr3_aa: CASSPGYPMNTEAFF; cdr3_nt: TGTGCCAGTTCACCAGGGTACCCCATGAACACTGAAGCTTTCTTT
j_call: TRBJ1-2; clone_size: once; d_call: NA; v_call: TRBV6-1; cdr3_aa: CASSEHQGNYGYTF; cdr3_nt: TGTGCCAGCAGTGAACACCAGGGTAACTATGGCTACACCTTC
j_call: TRBJ2-5; clone_size: NA; d_call: NA; v_call: TRBV30; cdr3_aa: CAWSPPGEETQYF; cdr3_nt: TGTGCCTGGAGCCCCCCCGGTGAAGAGACCCAGTACTTC
j_call: TRBJ2-5; clone_size: NA; d_call: TRBD2; v_call: TRBV7-8; cdr3_aa: CASSTGGGETQYF; cdr3_nt: TGTGCCAGCAGCACGGGGGGTGGGGAGACCCAGTACTTC
j_call: TRBJ2-1; clone_size: NA; d_call: NA; v_call: TRBV13; cdr3_aa: CASSLGVAAYNEQFF; cdr3_nt: TGTGCCAGCAGCTTAGGTGTAGCGGCCTACAATGAGCAGTTCTTC
j_call: TRBJ1-3; clone_size: NA; d_call: TRBD1; v_call: TRBV9; cdr3_aa: CASSTHRDRGNTIYF; cdr3_nt: TGTGCCAGCAGCACCCACCGGGACAGGGGAAACACCATATATTTT